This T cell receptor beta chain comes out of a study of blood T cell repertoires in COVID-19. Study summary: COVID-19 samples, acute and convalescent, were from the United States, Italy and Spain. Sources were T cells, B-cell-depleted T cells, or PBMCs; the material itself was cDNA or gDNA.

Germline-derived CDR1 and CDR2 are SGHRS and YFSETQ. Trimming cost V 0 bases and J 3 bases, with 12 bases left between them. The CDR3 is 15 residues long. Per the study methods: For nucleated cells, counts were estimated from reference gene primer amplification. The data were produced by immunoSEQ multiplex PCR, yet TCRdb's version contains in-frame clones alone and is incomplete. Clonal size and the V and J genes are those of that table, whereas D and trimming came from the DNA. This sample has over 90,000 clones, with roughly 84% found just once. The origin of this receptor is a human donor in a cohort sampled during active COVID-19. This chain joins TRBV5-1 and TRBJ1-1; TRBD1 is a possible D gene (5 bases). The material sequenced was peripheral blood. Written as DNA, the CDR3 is TGCGCCAGCAGCTTGGGCCCAGGGTTGGACACTGAAGCTTTCTTT. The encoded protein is CASSLGPGLDTEAFF.